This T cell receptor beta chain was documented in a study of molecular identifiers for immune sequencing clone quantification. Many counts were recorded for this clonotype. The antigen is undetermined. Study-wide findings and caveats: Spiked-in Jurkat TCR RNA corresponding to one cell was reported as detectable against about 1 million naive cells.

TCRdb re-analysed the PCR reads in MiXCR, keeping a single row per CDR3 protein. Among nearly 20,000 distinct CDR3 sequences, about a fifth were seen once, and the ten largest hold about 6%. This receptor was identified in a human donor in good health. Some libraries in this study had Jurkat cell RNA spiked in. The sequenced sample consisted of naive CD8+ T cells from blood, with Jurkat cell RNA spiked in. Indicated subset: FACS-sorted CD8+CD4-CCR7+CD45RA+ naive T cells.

Written as DNA, the CDR3 is TGTGCCAGCAGTTTAGTCGGGGGCTATCAGCCCCAGCATTTT. Translating gives CASSLVGGYQPQHF. The J gene is TRBJ1-5, the V gene TRBV28, with D possibly matching TRBD1 (6 bases). The V gene's germline CDR1 is MDHEN and CDR2 SYDVKM. The CDR3 spans 14 residues. Trimming left V 2 bases short and J 5 bases short, with 10 bases between.